This entry is about one T cell receptor beta chain. Compared with germline, one end of the junction differs, possibly owing to a read error. This sample is drawn from a study of blood T cell repertoires in COVID-19. The overall study: COVID-19 samples, acute and convalescent, were from the United States, Italy and Spain.

Per the authors' pipeline: Reference gene primer amplification in the assay estimated nucleated cell counts. TCRdb's table, derived via immunoSEQ multiplex PCR, lists solely in-frame clones and lacks some. V and J calls plus clone size are reproduced from that table; the DNA served to infer D and trimming. The sample contains 250,000 to 300,000 clones, 80% to 90% of which appear only once. The CDR3 runs 13 residues. The sample was peripheral blood. This receptor was taken from a young man with active or convalescent COVID-19. V is TRBV12-3 or TRBV12-4 and J is TRBJ1-1; 11 nucleotides match TRBD1. The CDR3 DNA sequence: TGTGCCAGCACCGGAGAGGACAGGGGGCAGGCGGGCTTT. Protein product: CASTGEDRGQAGF.